This T cell receptor beta chain is from a study of blood T cell repertoires in COVID-19. Overall study context: Researchers got acute and convalescent COVID-19 samples from the United States, Italy and Spain. In each case, the material was cDNA or gDNA derived from T cells, B-cell-depleted T cells, or PBMCs.

This CDR3 is built from 14 residues. V trimming: 1 base; J trimming: 4 bases; junction bases outside the gene matches: 1. Germline CDR1 reads LGHDT; CDR2 reads YNNKEL (reference sequence). Authors' data handling: Estimated nucleated cell counts came from reference gene primer amplification. Generated by immunoSEQ multiplex PCR, the TCRdb table keeps only in-frame clones and is missing some. V and J calls and clone size are given by that table; D and trimming were obtained from the DNA. The data hold about 76,000 clones, with 75% observed a single time. The source is a man in his 70s with acute or convalescent COVID-19. The specimen was peripheral blood. J is TRBJ2-3 and V is TRBV3-1 (or the pseudogene TRBV3-2); 8 bases map to TRBD1. CDR3 residues: CASSQADRADTQYF. The CDR3 coding sequence is TGTGCCAGCAGCCAAGCGGACAGGGCAGATACGCAGTATTTT.